This is a list of T cell receptor beta chains from one sample in a study of blood T cell repertoires in COVID-19. Measured with immunoSEQ multiplex PCR; TCRdb has only the in-frame clones, and not every one. The table includes about 84,000 clones, around 83% detected once. The specimen sequenced was peripheral blood. These receptors came from an elderly man with active or convalescent COVID-19. The CDR3 runs from the conserved cysteine through the conserved F or W. A D gene is named only where the DNA matches it firmly. Clone size is given for some rows only: seen once, a few or many times, or a class if the clone is expanded.

d_gene: .
j_gene: TRBJ1-1
v_gene: TRBV19
abundance: .
CDR3aa: CASSTIQGMNTEAFF
CDR3nt: TGTGCCAGTAGTACCATACAGGGTATGAACACTGAAGCTTTCTTT

d_gene: TRBD1
j_gene: TRBJ2-7
v_gene: TRBV28
abundance: .
CDR3aa: CASSTGQGISEQYF
CDR3nt: TGTGCCAGCAGTACAGGACAGGGCATTAGCGAGCAGTACTTC

d_gene: .
j_gene: TRBJ2-2
v_gene: TRBV7-2
abundance: .
CDR3aa: CASSLRALAGTGELFF
CDR3nt: TGTGCCAGCAGCTTGCGGGCCTTAGCCGGCACCGGGGAGCTGTTTTTT

d_gene: TRBD1
j_gene: TRBJ1-1
v_gene: TRBV7-3
abundance: .
CDR3aa: CASSQRRGRENTEAFF
CDR3nt: TGTGCCAGCAGTCAAAGGAGGGGGCGAGAGAACACTGAAGCTTTCTTT

d_gene: .
j_gene: TRBJ2-1
v_gene: TRBV7-8
abundance: .
CDR3aa: CASSLARALPYNEQFF
CDR3nt: TGTGCCAGCAGCTTAGCGCGGGCGCTCCCCTACAATGAGCAGTTCTTC

d_gene: .
j_gene: TRBJ2-1
v_gene: TRBV25-1
abundance: .
CDR3aa: CASSALTSRGAFNEQFF
CDR3nt: TGTGCCAGCAGTGCACTAACCTCCAGGGGCGCTTTTAATGAGCAGTTCTTC

d_gene: TRBD1
j_gene: TRBJ2-7
v_gene: TRBV5-1
abundance: once
CDR3aa: CASSLGAVRQGWYEQYF
CDR3nt: TGCGCCAGCAGCTTGGGGGCCGTGAGACAGGGATGGTACGAGCAGTACTTC

d_gene: .
j_gene: TRBJ2-2
v_gene: TRBV11-2
abundance: .
CDR3aa: CASTPVAAGELFF
CDR3nt: TGTGCCAGCACCCCGGTTGCGGCCGGGGAGCTGTTTTTT

d_gene: .
j_gene: TRBJ2-5
v_gene: TRBV7-3
abundance: .
CDR3aa: CASSLTLKETQYF
CDR3nt: TGTGCCAGCAGCTTAACGTTAAAAGAGACCCAGTACTTC

d_gene: .
j_gene: TRBJ1-2
v_gene: TRBV9
abundance: once
CDR3aa: CASSVATGNYGYTF
CDR3nt: TGTGCCAGCAGCGTAGCTACAGGCAACTATGGCTACACCTTC

d_gene: TRBD1
j_gene: TRBJ2-2
v_gene: TRBV10-2
abundance: .
CDR3aa: CASSRQGANTGELFF
CDR3nt: TGCGCCAGCAGTCGACAGGGGGCGAACACCGGGGAGCTGTTTTTT

d_gene: .
j_gene: TRBJ1-2
v_gene: TRBV3-1/TRBV3-2
abundance: .
CDR3aa: CASSRRNSDTLYGYTF
CDR3nt: TGTGCCAGCAGCCGCCGAAACTCGGACACCCTCTATGGCTACACCTTC

d_gene: TRBD1
j_gene: TRBJ2-2
v_gene: TRBV7-8
abundance: .
CDR3aa: CASSSRQGAWELFF
CDR3nt: TGTGCCAGCAGCTCGCGACAGGGGGCCTGGGAGCTGTTTTTT

d_gene: .
j_gene: TRBJ2-7
v_gene: TRBV27
abundance: .
CDR3aa: CASSFLGQGSGEQYF
CDR3nt: TGTGCCAGCAGTTTCCTCGGGCAGGGGTCGGGGGAGCAGTACTTC

d_gene: .
j_gene: TRBJ1-1
v_gene: TRBV5-1
abundance: .
CDR3aa: CASSLGPRGEAFF
CDR3nt: TGCGCCAGCAGCTTGGGACCCAGGGGTGAAGCTTTCTTT

d_gene: TRBD2
j_gene: TRBJ2-3
v_gene: TRBV13
abundance: .
CDR3aa: CATAPRLAGTTDTQYF
CDR3nt: TGTGCCACCGCACCGAGACTAGCGGGGACCACAGATACGCAGTATTTT

d_gene: .
j_gene: TRBJ2-7
v_gene: TRBV5-5
abundance: .
CDR3aa: CASSFGYSYEQYF
CDR3nt: TGTGCCAGCAGCTTCGGGTACTCCTACGAGCAGTACTTC

d_gene: TRBD1
j_gene: TRBJ1-5
v_gene: TRBV27
abundance: .
CDR3aa: CASSITGVNQPQHF
CDR3nt: TGTGCCAGCAGTATAACAGGGGTAAATCAGCCCCAGCATTTT

d_gene: TRBD1
j_gene: TRBJ1-1
v_gene: TRBV29-1
abundance: .
CDR3aa: CSVGDRLEAFF
CDR3nt: TGCAGCGTTGGGGACAGGTTAGAAGCTTTCTTT

d_gene: .
j_gene: TRBJ2-1
v_gene: TRBV28
abundance: once
CDR3aa: CASSLSLAQKEQFF
CDR3nt: TGTGCCAGCAGTTTATCGCTAGCCCAAAAGGAGCAGTTCTTC

d_gene: .
j_gene: TRBJ1-3
v_gene: TRBV7-2
abundance: .
CDR3aa: CASSLLGLSGNTIYF
CDR3nt: TGTGCCAGCAGCTTATTGGGGCTCTCTGGAAACACCATATATTTT

d_gene: .
j_gene: TRBJ1-2
v_gene: TRBV5-1
abundance: .
CDR3aa: CASSLRGMDGYTF
CDR3nt: TGCGCCAGCAGCTTGAGAGGGATGGATGGCTACACCTTC

d_gene: .
j_gene: TRBJ1-1
v_gene: TRBV5-1
abundance: once
CDR3aa: CASSLVGVSNTEAFF
CDR3nt: TGCGCCAGCAGCTTGGTAGGGGTCTCGAACACTGAAGCTTTCTTT

d_gene: .
j_gene: TRBJ1-2
v_gene: TRBV20-1
abundance: .
CDR3aa: CSASTGNYGYTF
CDR3nt: TGCAGTGCTAGTACGGGAAACTATGGCTACACCTTC

d_gene: TRBD2
j_gene: TRBJ2-1
v_gene: TRBV7-2
abundance: few
CDR3aa: CASSPPLPGLAGNEQFF
CDR3nt: TGTGCCAGCAGCCCCCCGCTACCGGGACTAGCAGGCAATGAGCAGTTCTTC

d_gene: .
j_gene: TRBJ2-7
v_gene: TRBV7-2
abundance: .
CDR3aa: CASSLAISSYEQYF
CDR3nt: TGTGCCAGCAGCTTAGCTATCAGCTCCTACGAGCAGTACTTC

d_gene: .
j_gene: TRBJ2-2
v_gene: TRBV3-1/TRBV3-2
abundance: .
CDR3aa: CASSQGRGRTGELFF
CDR3nt: TGTGCCAGCAGCCAAGGGCGGGGGCGGACCGGGGAGCTGTTTTTT

d_gene: .
j_gene: TRBJ1-5
v_gene: TRBV5-1
abundance: .
CDR3aa: CASSLAEPRGFSNQPQHF
CDR3nt: TGCGCCAGCAGCTTGGCCGAACCTCGGGGGTTTAGCAATCAGCCCCAGCATTTT

d_gene: .
j_gene: TRBJ2-2
v_gene: TRBV19
abundance: .
CDR3aa: CASRPSTGNSGELFF
CDR3nt: TGTGCCAGTAGACCATCCACAGGAAACTCCGGGGAGCTGTTTTTT

d_gene: TRBD2
j_gene: TRBJ2-1
v_gene: TRBV5-1
abundance: .
CDR3aa: CASSLVLAGGTYNEQFF
CDR3nt: TGCGCCAGCAGCTTGGTGCTAGCGGGAGGTACCTACAATGAGCAGTTCTTC

d_gene: .
j_gene: TRBJ1-5
v_gene: TRBV15
abundance: .
CDR3aa: CATSRDGVNQPQHF
CDR3nt: TGTGCCACCAGCAGAGACGGGGTCAATCAGCCCCAGCATTTT

d_gene: .
j_gene: TRBJ2-1
v_gene: TRBV11-2
abundance: .
CDR3aa: CASSLTWVGYNEQFF
CDR3nt: TGTGCCAGCAGCCTGACTTGGGTGGGCTACAATGAGCAGTTCTTC

d_gene: TRBD1
j_gene: TRBJ1-1
v_gene: TRBV28
abundance: .
CDR3aa: CASSFGTGGSEAFF
CDR3nt: TGTGCCAGCAGTTTCGGGACAGGGGGCTCTGAAGCTTTCTTT

d_gene: .
j_gene: TRBJ1-4
v_gene: TRBV2
abundance: .
CDR3aa: CASSVRGARIKLFF
CDR3nt: TGTGCCAGCAGTGTCCGGGGGGCGCGGATAAAACTGTTTTTT